This is a list of T cell receptor beta chains from one sample in a study of T cell repertoires in cytomegalovirus infection. Via MiXCR, TCRdb re-called the reads, giving one row per CDR3 protein. The repertoire holds about 160,000 distinct CDR3 sequences, 15% to 20% seen once, with 18% in the top ten. The sequenced sample consisted of CD8+ T cells from PBMCs. All receptors derive from a human donor in good health (CMV status not recorded). Some clones in this sample may be carry-over from other donors' samples. Each CDR3 is given with its conserved first and last residue. D genes are given only for firm matches. Size is stated for part of the rows, as once, few or many counts, or as a class when the clone is expanded.

j_gene	d_gene	v_gene	abundance	len	CDR3aa	CDR3nt
TRBJ2-1	-	TRBV19	few	15	CASSIDWGSYNEQFF	TGTGCCAGTAGTATTGACTGGGGCTCCTACAATGAGCAGTTCTTC
TRBJ2-7	-	TRBV28	few	13	CASHRGPYYEQYF	TGTGCCAGCCATAGGGGCCCCTACTACGAGCAGTACTTC
TRBJ2-1	-	TRBV27	few	17	CASSPSYGHAVGNEQFF	TGTGCCAGCAGTCCCTCTTATGGACACGCCGTTGGGAATGAGCAGTTCTTC
TRBJ1-5	TRBD1	TRBV6-5	-	14	CASSRDSLNQPQHF	TGTGCCAGCAGCCGGGACAGTCTCAATCAGCCCCAGCATTTT
TRBJ1-2	TRBD1	TRBV12-3/TRBV12-4	-	16	CASSSTTDRPGGGYTF	TGTGCCAGCAGTTCCACAACCGACAGGCCAGGGGGTGGCTACACCTTC
TRBJ2-1	-	TRBV19	-	15	CASSIVAGKYNEQFF	TGTGCCAGTAGTATAGTGGCAGGGAAATACAATGAGCAGTTCTTC
TRBJ1-1	TRBD1	TRBV4-1	-	15	CASSHLSGGETEAFF	TGCGCCAGCAGCCACCTTTCAGGGGGCGAGACTGAAGCTTTCTTT
TRBJ2-5	TRBD2	TRBV29-1	-	14	CSGFGSGSWETQYF	TGCAGCGGATTCGGTAGCGGGAGTTGGGAGACCCAGTACTTC
TRBJ2-1	-	TRBV6-2/TRBV6-3	few	15	CASSYSTIGGDEQFF	TGTGCCAGCAGTTACTCGACGATCGGGGGTGATGAGCAGTTCTTC
TRBJ2-1	-	TRBV10-2	few	13	CASSEWMSNEQFF	TGCGCCAGCAGTGAGTGGATGAGCAATGAGCAGTTCTTC
TRBJ2-2	-	TRBV7-3	few	16	CASSLGVGGPTGELFF	TGTGCCAGCAGCTTAGGCGTTGGGGGGCCGACCGGGGAGCTGTTTTTT
TRBJ2-7	-	TRBV7-9	few	13	CASSLGPPYEQYF	TGTGCCAGCAGCTTAGGTCCACCCTACGAGCAGTACTTC
TRBJ2-7	-	TRBV11-3	-	14	CASSYKPGAYEQYF	TGTGCCAGCAGCTACAAACCGGGGGCCTACGAGCAGTACTTC
TRBJ2-3	TRBD2	TRBV7-2	-	15	CASSFSGRAVDTQYF	TGTGCCAGCAGCTTTAGCGGGAGGGCGGTAGATACGCAGTATTTT
TRBJ2-1	-	TRBV7-3	-	15	CASSLTGGAQGEQFF	TGTGCCAGCAGCTTAACGGGGGGAGCCCAGGGTGAGCAGTTCTTC
TRBJ2-5	TRBD2	TRBV12-3/TRBV12-4	few	14	CASSLTSGKETQYF	TGTGCCAGCAGTCTGACTAGCGGCAAAGAGACCCAGTACTTC
TRBJ2-1	-	TRBV7-2	many	16	CASSDRSSGGYNEQFF	TGTGCCAGCAGCGACCGTTCCAGCGGAGGATACAATGAGCAGTTCTTC
TRBJ1-5	-	TRBV20-1	many	16	CSARDLLTGSEQPQHF	TGCAGTGCTAGAGACCTCCTTACAGGGTCGGAACAGCCCCAGCATTTT
TRBJ1-2	-	TRBV29-1	-	12	CSVEPGDYGYTF	TGCAGCGTTGAGCCAGGGGACTATGGCTACACCTTC
TRBJ2-5	TRBD2	TRBV7-2	many	16	CASSPTSGRGGETQYF	TGTGCCAGCAGCCCGACTAGCGGGAGAGGAGGAGAGACCCAGTACTTC
TRBJ2-3	TRBD1	TRBV7-2	-	16	CASSHRQGSPTDTQYF	TGTGCCAGCAGCCACCGACAGGGGTCTCCCACAGATACGCAGTATTTT
TRBJ2-7	TRBD2	TRBV6-6	-	14	CASSYMGRAYEQYF	TGTGCCAGCAGTTATATGGGGAGGGCCTACGAGCAGTACTTC
TRBJ2-1	TRBD2	TRBV15	few	14	CATSPRGDATEQFF	TGTGCCACCAGCCCCCGGGGGGATGCCACTGAGCAGTTCTTC
TRBJ1-1	-	TRBV19	-	13	CASAWGGGTEAFF	TGTGCCAGCGCGTGGGGGGGCGGAACTGAAGCTTTCTTT
TRBJ1-5	-	TRBV7-9	few	16	CASSLGSGGGGQPQHF	TGTGCCAGCAGCTTAGGATCCGGGGGCGGAGGTCAGCCCCAGCATTTT
TRBJ2-1	-	TRBV4-3	-	15	CASSQVSSDYNEQFF	TGCGCCAGCAGCCAAGTTTCTAGCGACTACAATGAGCAGTTCTTC
TRBJ1-1	-	TRBV7-9	few	16	CASSLLGPGSNTEAFF	TGTGCCAGCAGCCTCCTGGGGCCAGGGTCGAACACTGAAGCTTTCTTT
TRBJ2-1	-	TRBV15	-	16	CATSTIGDRAYNEQFF	TGTGCCACCAGCACCATAGGGGATCGCGCCTACAATGAGCAGTTCTTC
TRBJ2-2	-	TRBV2	-	14	CASSGRGPTGELFF	TGTGCCAGCAGTGGTAGGGGACCCACCGGGGAGCTGTTTTTT
TRBJ1-1	TRBD1	TRBV29-1	few	15	CSVDALGQGVTEAFF	TGCAGCGTTGATGCTCTCGGACAGGGAGTCACTGAAGCTTTCTTT
TRBJ2-7	-	TRBV12-3/TRBV12-4	few	13	CASSAVGLVEQYF	TGTGCCAGCAGCGCAGTCGGCTTGGTCGAGCAGTACTTC
TRBJ2-1	-	TRBV7-9	-	14	CASSTVDPHNEQFF	TGTGCCAGCAGCACCGTAGACCCCCACAATGAGCAGTTCTTC
TRBJ2-1	-	TRBV7-3	-	16	CASSLILRGGNNEQFF	TGTGCCAGCAGCTTAATTCTAAGGGGGGGGAACAATGAGCAGTTCTTC
TRBJ2-7	-	TRBV14	-	12	CASSRRGLEQYF	TGTGCCAGCAGCCGAAGGGGCCTCGAGCAGTACTTC
TRBJ1-2	TRBD1	TRBV7-8	-	15	CASSLANRGIYGYTF	TGTGCCAGCAGCTTAGCGAACAGGGGAATCTATGGCTACACCTTC
TRBJ2-5	TRBD2	TRBV7-2	few	16	CASSPPDFPGLAGRFF	TGTGCCAGCAGCCCCCCAGATTTTCCGGGACTAGCGGGGAGGTTCTTC
TRBJ1-2	-	TRBV9	few	13	CASSSGQNYGYTF	TGTGCCAGCAGCTCCGGACAGAACTATGGCTACACCTTC
TRBJ2-1	TRBD1	TRBV9	-	15	CASTQGQSSYNEQFF	TGTGCCAGCACCCAGGGACAGAGCTCCTACAATGAGCAGTTCTTC
TRBJ2-7	TRBD1	TRBV4-1	-	16	CASSQVSGTGAYEQYF	TGCGCCAGCAGCCAAGTTTCCGGGACAGGGGCCTACGAGCAGTACTTC